These 18 T cell receptor beta chains originate from one sample sequenced in a study of CD8 T cells in ankylosing spondylitis. Each CDR3 protein is one row after TCRdb ran MiXCR on the 5' RACE reads. Among approximately 340,000 distinct CDR3 sequences listed, approximately 14% were seen once. The source material was blood, either unsorted or a sorted T cell fraction (not recorded which). Receptors were obtained from a male donor with ankylosing spondylitis or in good health (not recorded which).

The rearrangement joins TRBV11-2 to TRBJ2-5; TRBD2 aligns across 11 bases. V was pared by 0 bases and J by 4 bases, with 4 bases of the junction left unmatched. Germline CDR1 SGHAT, CDR2 FQNNGV. The length of the CDR3 is 16 residues. The CDR3 sequence: CASSLDYGLAGETQYF. CDR3 sequence (DNA): TGTGCCAGCAGCTTAGATTATGGACTAGCGGGAGAGACCCAGTACTTC.

The table lists this clonotype with a few counts. The chain has TRBV5-1 and TRBJ2-5; possibly TRBD1 for D (5 bases). CDR1 and CDR2 (germline): SGHRS, YFSETQ. V was trimmed by 0 bases and J by 4 bases, leaving 13 bases between them. There are 15 residues in the CDR3. CDR3 bases: TGCGCCAGCAGCTTGGACCCAGGGCCGGCAGAGACCCAGTACTTC. Translating gives CASSLDPGPAETQYF. Full variable domain (outside the CDR3, taken from reference TRBV5-1 and TRBJ2-5): KAGVTQTPRYLIKTRGQQVTLSCSPISGHRSVSWYQQTPGQGLQFLFEYFSETQRNKGNFPGRFSGRQFSNSRSEMNVSTLELGDSALYLCASSLDPGPAETQYFGPGTRLLVL.

This clonotype has only a few counts. The rearrangement links TRBV5-1 to TRBJ2-7; 9 bases fit TRBD1. The CDR3 consists of 15 residues. Germline V gene sequence: CDR1 SGHRS, CDR2 YFSETQ. V shed 0 bases and J 3 bases; nucleotides not matched to a gene: 4. CDR3 in amino acids: CASSLEQGADYEQYF. For the CDR3, the DNA is TGCGCCAGCAGCTTGGAACAGGGGGCAGACTACGAGCAGTACTTC.

The chain uses TRBV5-1 and TRBJ2-6; unclear D gene. CDR3 length: 15 residues. Germline CDR1 SGHRS, CDR2 YFSETQ. V lost 0 bases, J lost 0 bases, and 4 bases lay in between. CDR3 nucleotides: TGCGCCAGCAGCTTGGTATTCTCTGGGGCCAACGTCCTGACTTTC. Translating gives CASSLVFSGANVLTF.

V usage is TRBV25-1 and J usage is TRBJ2-2; D may be TRBD2 (6 bases). Looked up from germline, CDR1 is MGHDK and CDR2 is SYGVNS. Trimming stripped 2 bases from V and 6 bases from J, with 13 bases between. This CDR3 region has 15 residues. The chain's CDR3 is CASSEGTSGAGELFF. CDR3 coding DNA: TGTGCCAGCAGTGAAGGCACCTCGGGGGCCGGGGAGCTGTTTTTT. The full variable domain, with the rest looked up from reference TRBV25-1 and TRBJ2-2, is EADIYQTPRYLVIGTGKKITLECSQTMGHDKMYWYQQDPGMELHLIHYSYGVNSTEKGDLSSESTVSRIRTEHFPLTLESARPSHTSQYLCASSEGTSGAGELFFGEGSRLTVL.

The V call is TRBV29-1, the J call TRBJ2-2; TRBD1 matches at 7 bases. The CDR3 spans 14 residues. Trimming at V came to 7 bases and at J to 0 bases, leaving 5 bases not matched to a gene. Germline V CDR1 and CDR2: SQVTM, ANQGSEA. As DNA, the CDR3 is TGCAGCGCCCGACAGGGCCCGAACACCGGGGAGCTGTTTTTT. Protein sequence: CSARQGPNTGELFF.

The chain carries TRBV24-1 and TRBJ2-1, with 9 bases lining up with TRBD1. After removal of 2 bases from V and 7 bases from J, the junction contained 8 bases not matched to a gene. This CDR3 is 16 amino acids long. In germline, CDR1 is KGHDR, CDR2 SFDVKD. The CDR3 loop reads CATSDSGQGNFNEQFF. Written as DNA, the CDR3 is TGTGCCACCAGTGATTCGGGACAGGGAAATTTTAATGAGCAGTTCTTC.

The sample holds a few counts of this clonotype. This rearrangement joins TRBV5-1 to TRBJ2-2, with 7 bases matching TRBD2. There are 15 residues in the CDR3. J was trimmed by 4 bases and V by 1 base; bases with no gene match: 4. Germline lookup yields CDR1 SGHRS and CDR2 YFSETQ. The CDR3 is CASSLSSGSTGELFF. The CDR3, as DNA: TGCGCCAGCAGCTTGTCTAGCGGCTCCACCGGGGAGCTGTTTTTT.

The chain is built from TRBV6-1 and TRBJ2-4; D remains unclear. This CDR3 contains 13 residues. CDR1 MNHNS and CDR2 SASEGT come from the germline V gene. V lost 5 bases and J lost 5, with 10 bases in between. The CDR3, as DNA: TGTGCCAGCAGTCTCGCCCCACAAAACATTCAGTACTTC. Translation gives CASSLAPQNIQYF.

This chain uses TRBV18 with TRBJ2-3; 9 bases align to TRBD2. Germline assignment: CDR1 KGHSH and CDR2 LQKENI. This CDR3 is 16 amino acids long. With 6 bases clipped from V and 4 bases from J, the junction kept 11 bases outside the gene matches. The CDR3 loop is CASSSTIAGAADTQYF. The CDR3 DNA follows: TGTGCCAGCTCCTCGACTATAGCGGGAGCAGCAGATACGCAGTATTTT. The entire variable domain, with the rest obtained from reference TRBV18 and TRBJ2-3, is as follows: NAGVMQNPRHLVRRRGQEARLRCSPMKGHSHVYWYRQLPEEGLKFMVYLQKENIIDESGMPKERFSAEFPKEGPSILRIQQVVRGDSAAYFCASSSTIAGAADTQYFGPGTRLTVL.

The chain uses TRBV12-5 and TRBJ1-5, with D maybe TRBD1 (5 bases). The germline gives CDR1 LGHNT, CDR2 FRNRAP. The V end lost 6 bases, the J end lost 7 bases, and 16 bases lay between the germline ends. There are 14 residues in the CDR3. The CDR3 loop reads CASGPPGSWQPQHF. The CDR3 bases are TGTGCTAGTGGACCCCCAGGGTCCTGGCAGCCCCAGCATTTT.

This clonotype was found a few times. V usage is TRBV5-1 and J usage is TRBJ2-5; 9 positions match TRBD1. Germline-derived CDR1 and CDR2 are SGHRS and YFSETQ. The J segment lost 5 bases and the V segment lost 3 bases, leaving 5 bases of the junction unmatched. The CDR3 totals 14 residues. This CDR3 is CASSWGQGSETQYF. The CDR3 DNA reads TGCGCCAGCAGCTGGGGACAGGGTTCGGAGACCCAGTACTTC.

This clonotype came up a few times. V gene TRBV4-2 combines with J gene TRBJ1-4, with unresolved D. Per the germline V gene, CDR1 is LGHNA and CDR2 is YNFKEQ. Trimming shortened V by 8 bases and J by 7 bases, and 17 bases separated the two germline ends. The CDR3 extends over 14 amino acids. The DNA for the CDR3 is TGTGCCAGCGCCCGGACCTCCGGAGGTGAAAAACTGTTTTTT. Amino acid sequence: CASARTSGGEKLFF.

The chain is built from TRBV2 and TRBJ1-2; perhaps TRBD1 as D (6 bases). Germline V gene lookup returns CDR1 SNHLY and CDR2 FYNNEI. V dropped 7 bases and J dropped 3 bases, with 18 bases sitting between them. This CDR3 region has 15 residues. CDR3 residues: CASTKDRGSYYGYTF. The CDR3 bases are TGTGCCAGCACCAAGGATAGGGGGTCATACTATGGCTACACCTTC.

This clonotype was detected only a few times. The V gene is TRBV14, the J gene TRBJ1-6; TRBD1 is a possible D gene (5 bases). Germline V gene data show CDR1 as SGHDN and CDR2 as FVKESK. Between the trimmed V and J ends, which lost 2 bases and 10 bases, there was a span of 15 bases. The CDR3 sequence is 15 residues long. This CDR3 reads CASSQSLGVGSPLHF. The DNA of the CDR3 is TGTGCCAGCAGCCAATCATTGGGGGTGGGCTCACCCCTCCACTTT.

This clonotype came up a few times. The gene calls are TRBV27 and TRBJ1-1; D gene unclear. Per germline, CDR1 MNHEY and CDR2 SMNVEV (reference sequence). The CDR3 has 14 amino acids. Trimming took 4 bases from V and 4 from J, leaving 13 bases between them. CDR3 amino acids: CASSSKGWGTEAFF. CDR3 coding DNA: TGTGCCAGCAGTTCCAAAGGTTGGGGCACTGAAGCTTTCTTT.

This clonotype was observed a handful of times. The V gene is TRBV2, the J gene TRBJ1-1; the D is unclear. The CDR3 covers 15 residues. In germline, CDR1 is SNHLY, CDR2 FYNNEI. Trimming shortened V by 1 base and J by 4 bases, and 13 bases separated the two germline ends. CDR3 coding DNA: TGTGCCAGCAGTGAAGGGCCATTAGGTATCACTGAAGCTTTCTTT. It translates to CASSEGPLGITEAFF.

There are a few counts of this clonotype. The CDR3 protein is CSAWDRNTGELFF. As DNA, the CDR3 is TGCAGTGCGTGGGACCGAAACACCGGGGAGCTGTTTTTT. The chain is built from TRBV20-1 and TRBJ2-2; D may be TRBD1 or TRBD2 (5 bases each). V lost 6 bases and J 2 bases, leaving 10 bases between the germline ends. Germline-derived CDR1 and CDR2 are DFQATT and SNEGSKA (reference sequence). This CDR3 comprises 13 residues.